The present TCR beta chain was sequenced within a study of blood T cell repertoires in COVID-19 (dated by TCRdb to between 2020 and 2021). Regarding the research as a whole: Collaborator samples came from the United States, Italy and Spain and covered acute and convalescent phases of COVID-19. The material from the prospective study consisted of cDNA or gDNA derived from T cells, B-cell-depleted T cells, or PBMCs. The dataset comprised deeply sampled blood TCRbeta repertoires from subjects exposed to, actively infected with, or recovered from COVID-19. The repertoires were made available in a free public database intended to serve as a resource for research on the immune response to SARS-CoV-2. Samples came from the ongoing ImmuneRACE study (first 160 participants) plus 1,254 subjects from 6 global collaborators. The sample metadata nearly always contained a de-identified subject ID, COVID-19 status, age in years and sex. Where available, HLA class I and class II types were taken from metadata supplied by the sample provider and were not determined by assay-based typing.

Study-wide conclusions, independent of this receptor: The amount of clinical and demographic metadata varied by source and participant and was provided uncurated.

TCRbeta CDR3 regions were amplified from genomic DNA by means of the immunoSEQ Assay, a bias-controlled multiplex PCR. The original methods were these. Nucleated cell counts per sample were estimated from amplification of reference gene primers within the assay. Sequence reads were collapsed and filtered to measure the absolute abundance of every unique TCRbeta CDR3 rearrangement. For each sample, productive Simpson clonality was calculated as the square root of Simpson's diversity index over productive rearrangements. Imported from immuneACCESS, the table was reduced by TCRdb to in-frame sequences with V and J called. These copies leave out some clones; in studies compared against another copy, an unresolved V gene accounts for under half, and the cause of the remainder is not known. Clone size and the V and J calls come from that table; the DNA yielded D and trimming. The table for this sample lists some 150,000 clones; 70% to 90% of them were counted only once. The top ten clonotypes cover roughly 3.3% of the sample.

From its cysteine to its phenylalanine, the CDR3 spans 13 amino acids. Only the CDR3 DNA is retained, 39 bases long and in frame from the first base. CDR1 is given as SQVTM and CDR2 as ANQGSEA, both from the germline V gene. V trim: 5 bases; J trim: 7 bases; unmatched bases: 7. Collaborating institutions collected whole blood in K2EDTA tubes following their own protocols. For TCRbeta analysis, collaborators shipped samples in one of three forms: frozen whole blood, isolated PBMCs, or DNA extracted from either of those sample types. Notes on this clone: It lacks a known antigen. The record has no base qualities; no much larger clone is one base away.

Sequenced input: peripheral blood. The receptor was derived from a man between 65 and 80 years old with acute or convalescent COVID-19. Here the chain combines TRBV29-1 and TRBJ2-1, with 8 bases matching TRBD2. The CDR3 region reads CSVSSGSGNEQFF. In nucleotide form, the sequence is TGCAGCGTTAGCAGCGGGAGTGGGAATGAGCAGTTCTTC.